Sequencing of this T cell receptor (beta chain) was carried out in a study of CD4 and CD8 cells across lung adenocarcinoma regions. TCRdb re-derived calls from the PCR reads in MiXCR, one entry per CDR3 protein. The profile covers about 11,000 distinct CDR3 sequences, with around half appearing a single time and 30% to 40% taken by the ten largest. The germline V gene has CDR1 SGHVS and CDR2 FNYEAQ. This CDR3 is built from 18 residues. V lost 2 bases to trimming and J lost 8 bases; unmatched junction nucleotides: 9. Samples came from patients with localized non-small cell lung adenocarcinoma. The sample taken for sequencing was CD8+ T cells from the center of a lung tumor. This clonotype was sampled from a female donor with lung adenocarcinoma. The CD4 and CD8 labels of this study may be unreliable. The V call is TRBV7-6, the J call TRBJ2-1, with 16 bases aligning to TRBD2. The CDR3 DNA reads as TGTGCCAGCAGCTTAACGGGGACTAGCGGGAGGGGAAGAGATGAGCAGTTCTTC. Its translation is CASSLTGTSGRGRDEQFF.